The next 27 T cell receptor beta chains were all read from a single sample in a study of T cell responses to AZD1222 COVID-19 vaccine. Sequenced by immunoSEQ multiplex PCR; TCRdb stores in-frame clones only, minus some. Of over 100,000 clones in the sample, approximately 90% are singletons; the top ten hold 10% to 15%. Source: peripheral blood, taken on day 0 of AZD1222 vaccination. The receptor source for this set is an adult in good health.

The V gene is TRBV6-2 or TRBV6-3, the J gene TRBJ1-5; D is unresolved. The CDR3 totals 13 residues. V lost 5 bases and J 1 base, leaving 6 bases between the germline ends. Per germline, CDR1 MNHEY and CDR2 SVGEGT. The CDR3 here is CASSTASNQPQHF. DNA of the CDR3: TGTGCCAGCAGTACGGCCAGCAATCAGCCCCAGCATTTT.

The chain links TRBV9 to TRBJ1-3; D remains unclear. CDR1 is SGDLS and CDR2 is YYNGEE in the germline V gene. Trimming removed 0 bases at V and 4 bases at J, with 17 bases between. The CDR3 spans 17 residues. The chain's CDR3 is CASSVGGPGSLGNTIYF. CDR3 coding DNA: TGTGCCAGCAGCGTAGGCGGTCCGGGTTCGTTGGGAAACACCATATATTTT. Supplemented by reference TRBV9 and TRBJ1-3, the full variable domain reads DSGVTQTPKHLITATGQRVTLRCSPRSGDLSVYWYQQSLDQGLQFLIQYYNGEERAKGNILERFSAQQFPDLHSELNLSSLELGDSALYFCASSVGGPGSLGNTIYFGEGSWLTVV.

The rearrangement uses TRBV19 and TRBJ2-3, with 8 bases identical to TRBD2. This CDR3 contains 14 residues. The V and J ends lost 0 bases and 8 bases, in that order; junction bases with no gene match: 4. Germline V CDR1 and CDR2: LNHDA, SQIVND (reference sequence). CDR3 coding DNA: TGTGCCAGTAGTATAGAAGGGCTAGCGGGTACGCAGTATTTT. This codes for CASSIEGLAGTQYF.

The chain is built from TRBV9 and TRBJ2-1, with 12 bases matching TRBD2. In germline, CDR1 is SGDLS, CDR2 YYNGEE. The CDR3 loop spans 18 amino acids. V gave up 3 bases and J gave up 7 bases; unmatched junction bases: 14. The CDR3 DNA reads TGTGCCAGCAGCGCCACTAGCGGGAGGTTATCGGGACTGAATGAGCAGTTCTTC. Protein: CASSATSGRLSGLNEQFF.

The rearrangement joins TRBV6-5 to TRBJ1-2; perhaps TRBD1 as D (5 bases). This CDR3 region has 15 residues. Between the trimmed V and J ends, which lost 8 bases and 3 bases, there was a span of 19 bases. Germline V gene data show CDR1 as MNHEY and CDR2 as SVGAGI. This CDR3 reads CASHQPGGGYYGYTF. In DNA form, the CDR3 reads TGTGCCAGCCACCAACCGGGGGGAGGGTACTATGGCTACACCTTC.

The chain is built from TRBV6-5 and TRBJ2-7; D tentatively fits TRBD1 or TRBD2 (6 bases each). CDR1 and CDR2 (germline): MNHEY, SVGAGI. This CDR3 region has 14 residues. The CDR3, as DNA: TGTGCAACTCGGTCGGGGGCTCCTGGGTACGAGCAGTACTTC. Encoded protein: CATRSGAPGYEQYF.

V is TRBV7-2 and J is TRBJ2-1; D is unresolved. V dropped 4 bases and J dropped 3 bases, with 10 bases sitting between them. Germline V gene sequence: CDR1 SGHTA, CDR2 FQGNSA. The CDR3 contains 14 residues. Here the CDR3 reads CASSSYQSYNEQFF. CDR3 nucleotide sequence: TGTGCCAGCAGCTCCTACCAGAGCTACAATGAGCAGTTCTTC.

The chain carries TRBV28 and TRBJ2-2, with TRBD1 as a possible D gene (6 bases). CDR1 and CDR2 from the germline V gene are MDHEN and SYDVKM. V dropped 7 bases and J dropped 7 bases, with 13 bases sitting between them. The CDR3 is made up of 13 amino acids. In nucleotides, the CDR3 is TGTGCCAGCACGGGACAATCACACGGGGAGCTGTTTTTT. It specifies CASTGQSHGELFF.

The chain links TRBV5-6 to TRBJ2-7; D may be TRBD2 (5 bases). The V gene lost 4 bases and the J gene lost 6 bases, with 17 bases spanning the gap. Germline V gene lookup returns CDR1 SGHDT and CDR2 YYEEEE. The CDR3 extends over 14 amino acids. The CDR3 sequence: CASSRLVRAGEQYF. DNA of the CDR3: TGTGCCAGCAGCCGTTTGGTGAGGGCCGGCGAGCAGTACTTC.

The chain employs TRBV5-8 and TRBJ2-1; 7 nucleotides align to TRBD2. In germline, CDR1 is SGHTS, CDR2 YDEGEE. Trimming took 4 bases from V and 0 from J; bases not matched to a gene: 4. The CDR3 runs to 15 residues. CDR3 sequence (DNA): TGTGCCAGCAGCCTACTAGCGCTCTCCTACAATGAGCAGTTCTTC. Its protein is CASSLLALSYNEQFF. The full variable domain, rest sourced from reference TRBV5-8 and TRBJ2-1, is EAGVTQSPTHLIKTRGQQATLRCSPISGHTSVYWYQQALGLGLQFLLWYDEGEERNRGNFPPRFSGRQFPNYSSELNVNALELEDSALYLCASSLLALSYNEQFFGPGTRLTVL.

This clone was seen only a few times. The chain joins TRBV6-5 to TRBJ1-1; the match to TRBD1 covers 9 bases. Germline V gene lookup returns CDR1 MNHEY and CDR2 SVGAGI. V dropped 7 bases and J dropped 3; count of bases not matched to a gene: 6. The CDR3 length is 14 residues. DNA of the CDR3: TGTGCCAGCAACAGGGGACAGGGTTACACTGAAGCTTTCTTT. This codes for CASNRGQGYTEAFF.

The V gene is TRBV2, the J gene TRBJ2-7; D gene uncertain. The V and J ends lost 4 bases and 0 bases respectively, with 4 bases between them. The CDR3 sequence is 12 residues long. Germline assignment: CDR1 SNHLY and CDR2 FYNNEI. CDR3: CASSGSSYEQYF. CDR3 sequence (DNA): TGTGCCAGCAGTGGAAGCTCCTACGAGCAGTACTTC.

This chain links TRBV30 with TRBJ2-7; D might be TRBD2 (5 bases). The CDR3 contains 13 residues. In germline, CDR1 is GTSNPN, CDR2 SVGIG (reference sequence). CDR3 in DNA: TGTGCAGGAGGTCTGGGGAACACCTACGAGCAGTACTTC. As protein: CAGGLGNTYEQYF.

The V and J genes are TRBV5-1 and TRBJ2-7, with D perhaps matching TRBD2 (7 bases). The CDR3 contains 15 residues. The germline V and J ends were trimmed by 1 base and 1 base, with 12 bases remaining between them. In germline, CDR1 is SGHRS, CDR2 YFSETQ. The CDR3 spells CASSLRGGPSYEQYF. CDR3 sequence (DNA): TGCGCCAGCAGCTTGAGGGGGGGGCCGTCCTACGAGCAGTACTTC.

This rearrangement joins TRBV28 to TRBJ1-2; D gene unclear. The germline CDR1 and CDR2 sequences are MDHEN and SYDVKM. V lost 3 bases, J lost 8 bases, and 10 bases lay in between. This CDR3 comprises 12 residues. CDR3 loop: CASSFSAKGYTF. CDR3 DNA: TGTGCCAGCAGTTTCTCCGCCAAAGGCTACACCTTC.

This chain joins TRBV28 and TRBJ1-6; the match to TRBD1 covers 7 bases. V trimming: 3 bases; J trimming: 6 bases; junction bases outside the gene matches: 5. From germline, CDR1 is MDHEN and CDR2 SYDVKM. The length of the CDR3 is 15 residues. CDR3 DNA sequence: TGTGCCAGCAGTTTGAGTGACAGGGCTAATTCACCCCTCCACTTT. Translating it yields CASSLSDRANSPLHF.

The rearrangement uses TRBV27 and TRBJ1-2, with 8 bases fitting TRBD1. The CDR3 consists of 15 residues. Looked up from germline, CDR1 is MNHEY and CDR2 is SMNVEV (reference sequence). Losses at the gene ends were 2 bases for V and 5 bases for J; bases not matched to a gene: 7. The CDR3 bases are TGTGCCAGCAGTTTAGTCCCAGGGGGCACGTATGGCTACACCTTC. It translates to CASSLVPGGTYGYTF.

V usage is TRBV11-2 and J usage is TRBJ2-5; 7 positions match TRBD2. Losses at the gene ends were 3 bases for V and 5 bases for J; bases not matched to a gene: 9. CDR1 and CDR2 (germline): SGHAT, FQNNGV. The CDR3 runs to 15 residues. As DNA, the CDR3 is TGTGCCAGCAGCTTTGGTGTAGGGCGGGGGGAGACCCAGTACTTC. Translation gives CASSFGVGRGETQYF. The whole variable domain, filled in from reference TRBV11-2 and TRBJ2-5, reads EAGVAQSPRYKIIEKRQSVAFWCNPISGHATLYWYQQILGQGPKLLIQFQNNGVVDDSQLPKDRFSAERLKGVDSTLKIQPAKLEDSAVYLCASSFGVGRGETQYFGPGTRLLVL.

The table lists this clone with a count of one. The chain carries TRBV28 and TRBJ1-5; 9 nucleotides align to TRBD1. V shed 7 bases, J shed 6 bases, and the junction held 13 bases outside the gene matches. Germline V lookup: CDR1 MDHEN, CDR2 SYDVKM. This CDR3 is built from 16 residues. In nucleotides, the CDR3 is TGTGCCAGCACCCCTTTCGGACAGGGGCGCCGTCAGCCCCAGCATTTT. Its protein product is CASTPFGQGRRQPQHF.

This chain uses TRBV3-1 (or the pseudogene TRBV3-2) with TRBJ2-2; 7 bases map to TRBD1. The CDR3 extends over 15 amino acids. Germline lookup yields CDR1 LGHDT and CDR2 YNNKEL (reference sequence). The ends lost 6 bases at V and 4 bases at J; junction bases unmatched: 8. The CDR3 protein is CASSPTTGATGELFF. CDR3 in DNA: TGTGCCAGCAGTCCTACCACAGGGGCCACCGGGGAGCTGTTTTTT.

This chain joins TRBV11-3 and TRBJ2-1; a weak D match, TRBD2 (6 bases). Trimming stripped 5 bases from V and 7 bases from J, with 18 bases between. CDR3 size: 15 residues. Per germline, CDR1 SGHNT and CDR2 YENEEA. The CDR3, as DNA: TGTGCCAGCAGCCCGGAGGGCGGGGAATGGAATGAGCAGTTCTTC. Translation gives CASSPEGGEWNEQFF.

The CDR3 DNA reads TGTGCCAGCAGAGGACAGACCTCTGGAAACACCATATATTTT. The encoded protein is CASRGQTSGNTIYF. The genes are TRBV6-6 and TRBJ1-3, with D perhaps TRBD1 (6 bases). The germline gives CDR1 MNHNY, CDR2 SVGAGI (reference sequence). This CDR3 is built from 14 residues. Trimming pared 6 bases from V and 0 bases from J, leaving 9 bases between.

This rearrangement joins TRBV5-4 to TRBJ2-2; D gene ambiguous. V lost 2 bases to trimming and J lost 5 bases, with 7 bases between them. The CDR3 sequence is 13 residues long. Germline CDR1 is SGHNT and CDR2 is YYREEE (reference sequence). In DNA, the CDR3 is TGTGCCAGCAGCTTCTCAAGTACCGGGGAGCTGTTTTTT. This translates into CASSFSSTGELFF.

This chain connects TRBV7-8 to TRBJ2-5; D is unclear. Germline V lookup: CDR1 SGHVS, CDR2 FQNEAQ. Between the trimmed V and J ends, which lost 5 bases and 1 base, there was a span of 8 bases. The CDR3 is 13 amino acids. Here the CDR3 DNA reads TGTGCCAGCAGCACCGACACCCAAGAGACCCAGTACTTC. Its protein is CASSTDTQETQYF.

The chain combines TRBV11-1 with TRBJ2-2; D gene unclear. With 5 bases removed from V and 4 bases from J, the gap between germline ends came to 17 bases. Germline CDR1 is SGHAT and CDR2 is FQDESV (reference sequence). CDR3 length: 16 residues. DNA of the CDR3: TGTGCCAGCAGCCCGCGAGCGAGAATGGGCACCGGGGAGCTGTTTTTT. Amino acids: CASSPRARMGTGELFF.

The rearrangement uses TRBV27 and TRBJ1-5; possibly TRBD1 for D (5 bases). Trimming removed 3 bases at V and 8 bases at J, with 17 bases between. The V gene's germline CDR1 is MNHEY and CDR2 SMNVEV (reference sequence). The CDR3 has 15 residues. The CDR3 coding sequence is TGTGCCAGCAGTTTTTTGGGGGTAACTACGGAGCCCCAGCATTTT. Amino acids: CASSFLGVTTEPQHF.

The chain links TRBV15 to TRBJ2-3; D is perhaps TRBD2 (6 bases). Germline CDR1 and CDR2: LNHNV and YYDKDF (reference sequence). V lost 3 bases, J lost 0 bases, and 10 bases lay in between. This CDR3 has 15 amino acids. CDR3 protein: CATSRPAGSTDTQYF. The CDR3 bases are TGTGCCACCAGCAGGCCGGCGGGGAGCACAGATACGCAGTATTTT.